The 29 T cell receptor beta chains below were found in one sample sequenced in a study of blood T cells in healthy people across ages (dated by TCRdb to 2015 to 2017). The library was made by 5' RACE. Data came from an Illumina HiSeq 2500. A second PCR of about 7 to 12 cycles was run with a J-beta primer mix and a sample-barcoded 5' primer. The public reads were quality trimmed at Q25 with fastp and then assembled into clones with MiXCR by TCRdb, keeping productive beta chains. Rows matching on CDR3 protein sequence are summarized as one entry with the most common DNA and genes. The sample yields about 1.5 million distinct CDR3 sequences; roughly 43% were counted once. The ten biggest clones cover around 4% of the sample. The material sequenced was blood. All receptors come from a woman aged 18-29 years in good health.

This clonotype has just a few counts. The chain is built from TRBV10-3 and TRBJ2-2; D gene unclear. In germline, CDR1 is ENHRY, CDR2 SYGVKD. V lost 9 bases, J lost 1 base, and 6 bases lay in between. The CDR3 is 12 amino acids. CDR3 sequence reads: CAIRQNTGELFF. CDR3 nucleotides: TGTGCCATAAGACAGAACACCGGGGAGCTGTTTTTT.

V usage is TRBV7-2 and J usage is TRBJ1-2; D uncertain. The CDR3 has 14 amino acids. In germline, CDR1 is SGHTA, CDR2 FQGNSA. The V and J ends lost 5 bases and 5 bases respectively, with 15 bases between them. The CDR3 DNA is TGTGCCAGCAGCCCCCGACGGCAGGCATATGGCTACACCTTC. Translated: CASSPRRQAYGYTF.

The chain has TRBV7-2 and TRBJ1-4; tentative D call: TRBD1 (5 bases). Germline assignment: CDR1 SGHTA and CDR2 FQGNSA. Trimming took off 4 bases at V and 6 bases at J, with 15 bases between the two ends. CDR3 length: 15 residues. The CDR3 DNA reads as TGTGCCAGCAGCTCAGGGTCCCTACGGCATGAAAAACTGTTTTTT. Translation gives CASSSGSLRHEKLFF.

The chain recombines TRBV4-2 with TRBJ1-4; 7 nucleotides agree with TRBD1. The CDR3 length is 17 residues. V dropped 2 bases and J dropped 8; count of bases not matched to a gene: 14. Germline lookup yields CDR1 LGHNA and CDR2 YNFKEQ. DNA of the CDR3: TGTGCCAGCAGCCAACCTATTTTCGGGACAGATGGAGAAAAACTGTTTTTT. This translates into CASSQPIFGTDGEKLFF.

The rearrangement links TRBV28 to TRBJ1-2; D might be TRBD1 (6 bases). V lost 3 bases to trimming and J lost 7 bases, with 24 bases between them. The CDR3 consists of 17 residues. Germline CDR1 is MDHEN and CDR2 is SYDVKM. The CDR3 protein is CASSLPVSETGDGGYTF. In DNA form, the CDR3 reads TGTGCCAGCAGTTTGCCGGTGAGCGAGACAGGAGACGGTGGCTACACCTTC.

There are many counts of this clonotype. J is TRBJ2-3 and V is TRBV4-3; the D is unclear. V was pared by 1 base and J by 2 bases, with 7 bases between. The CDR3 spans 14 residues. Looked up from germline, CDR1 is LGHNA and CDR2 is YSLEER. In DNA, the CDR3 is TGCGCCAGCAGCCAAGTCCCCTTCACAGATACGCAGTATTTT. Translation gives CASSQVPFTDTQYF.

The rearrangement links TRBV4-1 to TRBJ2-7; 7 bases map to TRBD1. Germline values: CDR1 MGHRA, CDR2 YSYEKL. J gave up 4 bases and V 2 bases, and 5 bases lay outside the gene matches. The length of the CDR3 is 14 residues. CDR3 sequence reads: CASSQPGTEYEQYF. The CDR3 bases are TGCGCCAGCAGCCAACCCGGGACAGAGTACGAGCAGTACTTC.

The V call is TRBV4-2, the J call TRBJ2-1, with 11 bases that match TRBD2. The J segment lost 3 bases and the V segment lost 1 base, leaving 14 bases of the junction unmatched. The V gene's germline CDR1 is LGHNA and CDR2 YNFKEQ. The CDR3 is 20 amino acids. Written as DNA, the CDR3 is TGTGCCAGCAGCCAAGGAACCGGGACTAGCGGTCAACTCGACTACAATGAGCAGTTCTTC. Encoded protein: CASSQGTGTSGQLDYNEQFF.

To note about this clonotype: This may come from a read error, since a much larger clone is one base off. The CDR3 protein is CASSQERFSYEQFF. In DNA form, the CDR3 reads TGCGCCAGCAGCCAAGAACGGTTTTCCTACGAGCAGTTCTTC. V gene TRBV4-3 combines with J gene TRBJ2-1; D not resolved. CDR1 and CDR2 (germline): LGHNA, YSLEER. Trimming removed 0 bases from V and 10 bases from J, with 13 bases in between. The CDR3 consists of 14 residues.

The chain is built from TRBV28 and TRBJ1-4, with TRBD1 identical over 9 bases. The CDR3 extends over 15 amino acids. V lost 7 bases and J lost 8; bases outside the gene matches: 11. Looked up from germline, CDR1 is MDHEN and CDR2 is SYDVKM. As DNA, the CDR3 is TGTGCCAGCAACTTGTCCGGGACAGGGTTCGAAAAACTGTTTTTT. Translating gives CASNLSGTGFEKLFF.

There are a few counts of this clonotype. V usage is TRBV20-1 and J usage is TRBJ2-7, with 7 positions matching TRBD2. This CDR3 spans 14 amino acids. Germline assignment: CDR1 DFQATT and CDR2 SNEGSKA (reference sequence). The junction had 11 bases not matched to a gene; V was cut back by 6 bases and J by 3 bases. The chain's CDR3 is CSAPRSGIGYEQYF. Here the CDR3 DNA reads TGCAGTGCCCCCCGCAGCGGGATTGGCTACGAGCAGTACTTC.

Remarks on this clonotype: One end of the junction fails to match germline, which may point to a read error. The V and J genes are TRBV10-3 and TRBJ2-1, with a tentative D call TRBD2 (5 bases). CDR1 and CDR2 (germline): ENHRY, SYGVKD. This CDR3 spans 12 amino acids. The CDR3 DNA is TGTGCCACCAGTGAGGGCTACAATGAGCAGTTCTTC. Its translation is CATSEGYNEQFF.

This chain links TRBV10-3 with TRBJ1-2, with TRBD1 matching 11 bases. Trimming at V came to 4 bases and at J to 8 bases, leaving 3 bases not matched to a gene. Germline V CDR1 and CDR2: ENHRY, SYGVKD. CDR3 length: 13 amino acids. The CDR3 nucleotides are TGTGCCATCAGTGCGGACAGGGGGCAGGGCTACACCTTC. This encodes CAISADRGQGYTF.

This chain links TRBV28 with TRBJ2-4, with a weak D call TRBD1 (5 bases). Trimming took 6 bases from V and 6 from J, leaving 21 bases between them. Looked up from germline, CDR1 is MDHEN and CDR2 is SYDVKM. The CDR3 length is 16 residues. DNA of the CDR3: TGTGCCAGCAGGACCTCCTCCCTGGGGCTGAGAAACATTCAGTACTTC. It encodes CASRTSSLGLRNIQYF.

The chain joins TRBV3-1 to TRBJ2-3; 11 bases match TRBD2. The CDR3 is 18 residues long. In germline, CDR1 is LGHDT, CDR2 YNNKEL (reference sequence). V was pared by 0 bases and J by 5 bases, with 10 bases of the junction left unmatched. The CDR3 coding sequence is TGTGCCAGCAGCCAAGAAAAACCGGGACTAGCGGTCCAAGATACGCAGTATTTT. This encodes CASSQEKPGLAVQDTQYF.

V gene TRBV24-1 combines with J gene TRBJ2-1; the D is unclear. Germline CDR1 KGHDR, CDR2 SFDVKD. CDR3 length: 14 residues. Trimming took off 7 bases at V and 6 bases at J, with 15 bases between the two ends. The CDR3 region has the DNA TGTGCCACCAGAGAGACGAGAGGACGCAATGAGCAGTTCTTC. This translates into CATRETRGRNEQFF.

The V gene is TRBV20-1, the J gene TRBJ1-5; D is ambiguous. The CDR3 runs to 12 residues. The germline CDR1 and CDR2 sequences are DFQATT and SNEGSKA (reference sequence). V lost 6 bases to trimming and J lost 7 bases, with 13 bases between them. CDR3 DNA: TGCAGTGCCCGGGCCGCCGGCCAGCCCCAGCATTTT. This gives the protein CSARAAGQPQHF.

The V call is TRBV6-1, the J call TRBJ2-1, with D unclear. V was cut by 2 bases and J by 5 bases, with 16 bases left in between. The CDR3 is 16 residues long. In germline, CDR1 is MNHNS, CDR2 SASEGT. Here the CDR3 DNA reads TGTGCCAGCAGTGAACCCTTCGCCTTGGCCGACAATGAGCAGTTCTTC. This translates into CASSEPFALADNEQFF.

A few counts support this clonotype. The CDR3 loop reads CASSPPRIRGSNEQYF. DNA of the CDR3: TGTGCCAGCTCACCTCCCAGGATCAGGGGGTCAAACGAGCAGTACTTC. The chain carries TRBV18 and TRBJ2-7; 7 positions match TRBD1. The germline gives CDR1 KGHSH, CDR2 LQKENI. Losses at the gene ends were 3 bases for V and 5 bases for J; bases not matched to a gene: 13. The CDR3 runs to 16 residues.

The CDR3 here is CASSVAGGYYNEQFF. Here the CDR3 DNA reads TGTGCCAGCAGCGTAGCGGGCGGCTACTACAATGAGCAGTTCTTC. The chain joins TRBV9 to TRBJ2-1; D uncertain. The CDR3 runs 15 residues. Germline V gene data show CDR1 as SGDLS and CDR2 as YYNGEE. V lost 0 bases to trimming and J lost 3 bases, with 10 bases between them.

This clonotype was detected a few times. This chain connects TRBV29-1 to TRBJ2-1; TRBD1 is a possible D gene (6 bases). From germline, CDR1 is SQVTM and CDR2 ANQGSEA. V gave up 5 bases and J gave up 4 bases, with 18 bases separating them. This CDR3 is built from 15 residues. CDR3 region: CSVRPADRPYNEQFF. The CDR3, as DNA: TGCAGCGTTAGGCCAGCGGACAGACCATACAATGAGCAGTTCTTC.

This chain joins TRBV3-1 and TRBJ2-7, with 11 bases fitting TRBD1. V trimming: 5 bases; J trimming: 4 bases; junction bases outside the gene matches: 19. The germline V gene encodes CDR1 LGHDT and CDR2 YNNKEL (reference sequence). The CDR3 length is 19 residues. The CDR3 DNA reads TGTGCCAGCAGCACTCGACCTGGTTTTCTGGGGACAGGGGGATACGAGCAGTACTTC. Translation gives CASSTRPGFLGTGGYEQYF.

In its sample, this clonotype was seen a few times. The V and J genes are TRBV7-8 and TRBJ1-6, with D hard to call. The V end lost 4 bases, the J end lost 0 bases, and 10 bases lay between the germline ends. The CDR3 is made up of 16 amino acids. The germline CDR1 and CDR2 sequences are SGHVS and FQNEAQ. This CDR3 reads CASSSYLYSYNSPLHF. CDR3 DNA: TGTGCCAGCAGCTCCTATCTGTACTCCTATAATTCACCCCTCCACTTT.

The CDR3 DNA follows: TGTGCCAGCAGCGAGCCTAATGGCGGGGATGAGCAGTTCTTC. Its protein product is CASSEPNGGDEQFF. This chain joins TRBV9 and TRBJ2-1; TRBD2 is a possible D gene (6 bases). The CDR3 is made up of 14 amino acids. V was shortened by 3 bases and J by 8 bases, with 15 bases between the two germline ends. Germline V gene lookup returns CDR1 SGDLS and CDR2 YYNGEE.

Comment on this clonotype: At one of its ends the junction is not consistent with the germline gene, which may arise from a read error. This sequence joins TRBV7-9 and TRBJ2-5; D possibly uses TRBD1 or TRBD2 (5 bases each). CDR1 and CDR2 (germline): SEHNR, FQNEAQ (reference sequence). The CDR3 is made up of 18 amino acids. This CDR3 is CTSSLGWAGTLSYNEQYF. The DNA for the CDR3 is TGTACCAGCAGCTTAGGGTGGGCAGGGACCTTATCCTACAATGAGCAGTACTTC.

The gene calls are TRBV2 and TRBJ2-7; D not certain. The J call may not be correct, given that the DNA end is closer to TRBJ2-5. The length of the CDR3 is 15 residues. CDR1 and CDR2 from the germline V gene are SNHLY and FYNNEI. CDR3 in DNA: TGTGCCAGCAGTGAAGGCGACAACCTTCGGGAGACCCAGTACTTC. It is translated as CASSEGDNLRETQYF.

The chain carries TRBV12-3 or TRBV12-4 and TRBJ2-7, with a tentative D call TRBD1 (5 bases). The CDR3 has 14 amino acids. Trimming removed 5 bases at V and 0 bases at J, with 11 bases between. Written as DNA, the CDR3 is TGTGCCAGCAGTCGCAGGGCGGCCTCCTACGAGCAGTACTTC. Its translation: CASSRRAASYEQYF.

This clonotype was seen a single time. The CDR3 DNA is TGTGCCAGCAGTACAATAGCGGGGCTCACAGATACGCAGTATTTT. Translating it yields CASSTIAGLTDTQYF. The V gene is TRBV27, the J gene TRBJ2-3; TRBD2 matches 8 bases. Germline assignment: CDR1 MNHEY and CDR2 SMNVEV (reference sequence). This CDR3 has 15 amino acids. With 5 bases clipped from V and 2 bases from J, the junction kept 6 bases outside the gene matches.

J is TRBJ1-6 and V is TRBV20-1; perhaps TRBD1 as D (6 bases). Trimming pared 5 bases from V and 9 bases from J, leaving 17 bases between. Looked up from germline, CDR1 is DFQATT and CDR2 is SNEGSKA (reference sequence). The CDR3 contains 14 residues. CDR3 bases: TGCAGTGCTTCGCCCAGGGGAATGGGTTCACCCCTCCACTTT. This translates into CSASPRGMGSPLHF.